Below, 13 T cell receptor beta chains from the same sample are listed, as sequenced in a study of lung T cells in sarcoidosis with Löfgren's syndrome. TCRdb re-called the reads with MiXCR, one entry per CDR3 protein. The repertoire holds about 19,000 distinct CDR3 sequences, with 21% as singletons. Specimen: CD4+ T cells from bronchoalveolar lavage. The receptors stem from a human donor with sarcoidosis (Löfgren's syndrome or another form), or a control subject (not recorded which).

For this clonotype: Just one base apart from a much larger clone, this may be a read error. The chain recombines TRBV4-1 with TRBJ2-1, with D uncertain. From germline, CDR1 is MGHRA and CDR2 YSYEKL. This CDR3 comprises 16 residues. The V gene lost 3 bases and the J gene lost 0 bases, with 12 bases spanning the gap. The CDR3 nucleotides are TGCGCCAGCAGCCAGTGGACGATTTCCTCCTACAATGAGCAGTTCTTC. Translated, it gives CASSQWTISSYNEQFF.

This clonotype was counted at least ten times. V and J are TRBV28 and TRBJ1-4; no clear D. Germline V gene data show CDR1 as MDHEN and CDR2 as SYDVKM. Trimming removed 6 bases at V and 5 bases at J, with 4 bases between. The CDR3 contains 11 residues. The CDR3 nucleotides are TGTGCCAGCAGGGAAAATGAAAAACTGTTTTTT. It is translated as CASRENEKLFF.

This clonotype has only a few counts. V usage is TRBV3-1 and J usage is TRBJ2-3; D is perhaps TRBD2 (5 bases). The CDR3 consists of 16 residues. Trimming cost V 0 bases and J 4 bases, with 14 bases left between them. Germline lookup yields CDR1 LGHDT and CDR2 YNNKEL (reference sequence). Written as DNA, the CDR3 is TGTGCCAGCAGCCAAGATCTCGAGCGAGCGGCAGATACGCAGTATTTT. Translating it yields CASSQDLERAADTQYF.

Concerning this clonotype: Given a much more abundant clone one base away, this may be a read error. The V and J genes are TRBV20-1 and TRBJ2-7; the D gene could be TRBD1 or TRBD2 (5 bases each). CDR3 size: 16 residues. Germline V lookup: CDR1 DFQATT, CDR2 SNEGSKA (reference sequence). V was clipped by 2 bases and J by 1 base, with 18 bases between them. The CDR3 sequence: CSARLPGRIPSYEQYF. DNA for the CDR3: TGCAGTGCTAGACTTCCGGGACGGATTCCTTCCTACGAGCAGTACTTC.

This clonotype has ten or more counts. V usage is TRBV14 and J usage is TRBJ1-1, with unresolved D. This CDR3 contains 15 residues. Trimming took off 4 bases at V and 6 bases at J, with 18 bases between the two ends. CDR1 SGHDN and CDR2 FVKESK come from the germline V gene. In nucleotides, the CDR3 is TGTGCCAGCAGCCCGACCGGACTCCCCAGCGCTGAAGCTTTCTTT. Translating gives CASSPTGLPSAEAFF.

This clonotype is classed as medium-sized (0.01 to 0.1%). The J gene is TRBJ2-6, the V gene TRBV6-2 or TRBV6-3; 8 positions match TRBD1. This CDR3 spans 18 amino acids. The germline gives CDR1 MNHEY, CDR2 SVGEGT. V shed 6 bases and J 0 bases; nucleotides not matched to a gene: 10. The CDR3 DNA is TGTGCCAGCAGCCGCTGGACAGGGAAAGGCTCTGGGGCCAACGTCCTGACTTTC. Translation gives CASSRWTGKGSGANVLTF.

The chain employs TRBV5-4 and TRBJ1-1; no clear D. V lost 0 bases to trimming and J lost 0 bases, with 12 bases between them. The germline V gene encodes CDR1 SGHNT and CDR2 YYREEE (reference sequence). The CDR3 consists of 16 residues. CDR3 nucleotides: TGTGCCAGCAGCTTGGGCAGGATAAGGTTGAACACTGAAGCTTTCTTT. Amino acid sequence: CASSLGRIRLNTEAFF.

This clonotype was seen at least ten times. The chain links TRBV4-3 to TRBJ2-1; 14 nucleotides align to TRBD2. In germline, CDR1 is LGHNA, CDR2 YSLEER. The CDR3 loop spans 17 amino acids. Trimming cost V 2 bases and J 7 bases; bases outside gene matches: 7. The DNA of the CDR3 is TGCGCCAGCAGCCAACAAACTGGGACTAGCGGGAGAAATGAGCAGTTCTTC. The encoded protein is CASSQQTGTSGRNEQFF.

Concerning this clonotype: This may arise from a read error, as a much more abundant clone is one base away. The chain combines TRBV20-1 with TRBJ2-1, with 9 bases identical to TRBD1. CDR1 and CDR2 from the germline V gene are DFQATT and SNEGSKA (reference sequence). This CDR3 contains 15 residues. The CDR3 reads CSARGGQGGYNEQLF. CDR3 sequence (DNA): TGCAGTGCTAGGGGGGGACAGGGAGGCTACAATGAGCAGCTCTTC.

This clonotype appeared a few times. The rearrangement uses TRBV9 and TRBJ1-4; D remains ambiguous. Trimming shortened V by 1 base and J by 0 bases, and 4 bases separated the two germline ends. Germline lookup yields CDR1 SGDLS and CDR2 YYNGEE. The length of the CDR3 is 14 residues. CDR3 sequence: CASSVLATNEKLFF. DNA of the CDR3: TGTGCCAGCAGCGTATTAGCAACTAATGAAAAACTGTTTTTT.

This clonotype was picked up a small number of times. The gene calls are TRBV7-2 and TRBJ2-3, with 9 positions matching TRBD2. The CDR3 consists of 13 residues. CDR1 and CDR2 (germline): SGHTA, FQGNSA. V gave up 6 bases and J gave up 5 bases; unmatched junction bases: 3. This CDR3 reads CASRLLAGDTQYF. CDR3 nucleotide sequence: TGTGCCAGCAGGTTACTAGCGGGAGATACGCAGTATTTT.

As to this clonotype: This may come from a read error, since a much larger clone is one base off. V usage is TRBV20-1 and J usage is TRBJ1-5; D is possibly TRBD1 (5 bases). The CDR3 has 12 residues. The ends were cut back, 7 bases at V and 8 bases at J, with 15 bases in the middle. Germline V gene sequence: CDR1 DFQATT, CDR2 SNEGSKA (reference sequence). In DNA, the CDR3 is TGCAGTGTACGTGGACCGGGGGAGCCCCAGCATTTT. Its protein is CSVRGPGEPQHF.

This clonotype is medium-sized. CDR3 nucleotide sequence: TGCAGTGCTCCCGGGACTAGAGGAACCGGGGAGCTGTTTTTT. Amino acid sequence: CSAPGTRGTGELFF. This sequence joins TRBV20-1 and TRBJ2-2; 8 bases are shared with TRBD2. CDR3 length: 14 residues. Germline CDR1 DFQATT, CDR2 SNEGSKA (reference sequence). The ends lost 5 bases at V and 5 bases at J; junction bases unmatched: 7.